This T cell receptor beta chain was captured by sequencing in a study of lymphopenia after photon versus proton radiotherapy. Findings and caveats of the study: Better survival with proton therapy was suggested as possible, not demonstrated. Larger post-nadir TCR diversity loss correlated inversely with survival in deceased patients. After lymphocyte nadir, photon-treated repertoires showed oligoclonal expansion, especially CD8+ Temra. Photon-treated patients lost naive T cells and TCR diversity; proton-treated stayed stable.

This clone has just a few counts. Its antigen is unknown. The assay was immunoSEQ multiplex PCR, and TCRdb's table has in-frame clones only and misses some. The table includes tens of thousands of clones, 85% to 90% detected once. The source is a man at least 80 years old with esophageal cancer. The sequencing here drew on peripheral blood, taken from a patient treated with proton-based radiotherapy.

CDR3 DNA sequence: TGTGCCAGCAGAGGCCTATCTGACTCCTACGAGCAGTACTTC. Its protein product is CASRGLSDSYEQYF. The V gene is TRBV7-9, the J gene TRBJ2-7; D is undetermined. The germline V gene encodes CDR1 SEHNR and CDR2 FQNEAQ (reference sequence). The length of the CDR3 is 14 residues. Trimming pared 6 bases from V and 0 bases from J, leaving 12 bases between.